This entry concerns a single TCR beta chain. Its specificity is unknown. The CDR3 sequence is 13 residues long. Germline values: CDR1 ENHRY, CDR2 SYGVKD. TCRdb re-called the 5' RACE reads; every CDR3 protein appears as one record, without DNA. This sample's clone table lists tens of thousands of distinct CDR3 sequences. This sample was taken from a study of monozygotic twins with inflammatory bowel disease. Study-wide points: In patient repertoires, differing immunosuppressive treatments may have added some variability.

The sequencing sample was made of blood. The genes are TRBV10-3 and TRBJ2-5; without DNA, the TCRdb call of TRBD1 cannot be checked. This TCR came from a human donor with ulcerative colitis or Crohn's disease, or a healthy co-twin of an affected twin (not recorded which). The CDR3 spells CAISRDGQETQYF.